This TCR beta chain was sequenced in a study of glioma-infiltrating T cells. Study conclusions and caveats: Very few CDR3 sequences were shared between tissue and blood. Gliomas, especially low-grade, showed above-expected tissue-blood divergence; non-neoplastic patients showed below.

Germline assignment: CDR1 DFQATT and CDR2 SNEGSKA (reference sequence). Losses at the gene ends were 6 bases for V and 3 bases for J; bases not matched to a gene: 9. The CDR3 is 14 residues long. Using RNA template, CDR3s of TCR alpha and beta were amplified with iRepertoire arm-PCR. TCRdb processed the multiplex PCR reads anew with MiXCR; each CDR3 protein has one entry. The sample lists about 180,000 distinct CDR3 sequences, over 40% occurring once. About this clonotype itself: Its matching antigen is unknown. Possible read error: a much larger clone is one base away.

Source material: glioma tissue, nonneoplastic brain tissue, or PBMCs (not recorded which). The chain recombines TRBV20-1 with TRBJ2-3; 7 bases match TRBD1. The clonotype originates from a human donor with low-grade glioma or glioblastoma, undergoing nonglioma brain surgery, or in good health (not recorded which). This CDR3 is CSAQGGIRTDTQYF. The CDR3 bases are TGCAGTGCCCAAGGGGGCATCAGAACAGATACGCAGTATTTT.